This T cell receptor beta chain was found in a study of control samples from healthy donors and cancer patients. This CDR3 region has 12 residues. The germline V gene encodes CDR1 MGHRA and CDR2 YSYEKL. V lost 1 base and J lost 7, with 5 bases in between. Repertoires were generated with immunoSEQ multiplex PCR, while TCRdb's copy carries only in-frame clones and drops some. This sample has 210,000 or so clones, with approximately 90% found just once. This clone was seen a single time. The V gene is TRBV4-1, the J gene TRBJ1-5; no clear D gene. This sequence originates from a man aged 30-40 years in good health. Specimen: blood. The DNA of the CDR3 is TGCGCCAGCAGCCAAGGGGGACAGCCCCAGCATTTT. Amino acids: CASSQGGQPQHF.